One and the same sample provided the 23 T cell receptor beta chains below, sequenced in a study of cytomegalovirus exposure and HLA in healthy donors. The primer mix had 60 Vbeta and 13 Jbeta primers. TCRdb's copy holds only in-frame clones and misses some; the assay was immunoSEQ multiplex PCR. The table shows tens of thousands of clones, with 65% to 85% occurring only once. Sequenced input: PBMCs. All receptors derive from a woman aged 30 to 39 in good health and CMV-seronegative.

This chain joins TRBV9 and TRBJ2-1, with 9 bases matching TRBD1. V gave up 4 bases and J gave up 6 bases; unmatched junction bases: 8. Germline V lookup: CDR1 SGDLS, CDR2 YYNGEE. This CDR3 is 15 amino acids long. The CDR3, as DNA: TGTGCCAGCAGCCCCTGGACAGGGGCTGCCAATGAGCAGTTCTTC. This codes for CASSPWTGAANEQFF. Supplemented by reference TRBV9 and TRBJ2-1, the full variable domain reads DSGVTQTPKHLITATGQRVTLRCSPRSGDLSVYWYQQSLDQGLQFLIQYYNGEERAKGNILERFSAQQFPDLHSELNLSSLELGDSALYFCASSPWTGAANEQFFGPGTRLTVL.

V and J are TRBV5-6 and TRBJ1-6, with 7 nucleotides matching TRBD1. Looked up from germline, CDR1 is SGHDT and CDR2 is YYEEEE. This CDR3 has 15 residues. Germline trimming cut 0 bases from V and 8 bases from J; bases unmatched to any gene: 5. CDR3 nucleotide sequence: TGTGCCAGCAGCTTGGTGAGGACAGGCCATTCACCCCTCCACTTT. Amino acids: CASSLVRTGHSPLHF.

CDR3 nucleotide sequence: TGTGCCAGCAGGGGGACAGCGAACACCGGGGAGCTGTTTTTT. Translation gives CASRGTANTGELFF. The chain uses TRBV2 and TRBJ2-2; 7 bases map to TRBD1. This CDR3 region has 14 residues. After removal of 6 bases from V and 0 bases from J, the junction contained 1 base not matched to a gene. The V gene's germline CDR1 is SNHLY and CDR2 FYNNEI.

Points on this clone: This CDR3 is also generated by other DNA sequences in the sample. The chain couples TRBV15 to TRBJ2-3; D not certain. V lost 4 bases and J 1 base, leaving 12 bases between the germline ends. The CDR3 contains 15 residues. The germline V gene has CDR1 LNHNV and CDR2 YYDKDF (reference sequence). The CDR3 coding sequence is TGTGCCACCAGCATTAGGAGCTTAGGCACAGATACGCAGTATTTT. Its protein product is CATSIRSLGTDTQYF.

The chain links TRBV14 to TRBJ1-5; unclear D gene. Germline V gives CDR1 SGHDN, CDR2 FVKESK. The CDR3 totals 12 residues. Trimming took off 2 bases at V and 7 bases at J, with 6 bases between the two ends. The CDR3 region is CASSQSGQPQHF. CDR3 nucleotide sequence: TGTGCCAGCAGCCAATCTGGCCAGCCCCAGCATTTT.

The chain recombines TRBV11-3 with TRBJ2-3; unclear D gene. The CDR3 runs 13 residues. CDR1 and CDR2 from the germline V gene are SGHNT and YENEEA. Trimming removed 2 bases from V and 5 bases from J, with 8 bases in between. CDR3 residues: CASSLYLRDTQYF. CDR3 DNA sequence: TGTGCCAGCAGCTTATATTTGCGAGATACGCAGTATTTT.

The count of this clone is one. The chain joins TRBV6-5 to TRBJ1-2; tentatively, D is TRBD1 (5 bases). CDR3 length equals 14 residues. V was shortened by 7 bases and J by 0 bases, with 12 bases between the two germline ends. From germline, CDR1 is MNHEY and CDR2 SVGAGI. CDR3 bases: TGTGCCAGCACCCCCGGGGGAGCTAACTATGGCTACACCTTC. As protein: CASTPGGANYGYTF.

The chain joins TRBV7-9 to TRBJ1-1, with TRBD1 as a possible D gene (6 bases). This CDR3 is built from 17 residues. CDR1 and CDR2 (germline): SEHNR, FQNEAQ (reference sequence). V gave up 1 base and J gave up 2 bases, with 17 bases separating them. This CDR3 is CASSLDPRGLGNTEAFF. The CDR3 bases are TGTGCCAGCAGCTTAGACCCCAGGGGACTAGGTAACACTGAAGCTTTCTTT. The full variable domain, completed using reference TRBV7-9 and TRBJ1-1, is DTGVSQNPRHKITKRGQNVTFRCDPISEHNRLYWYRQTLGQGPEFLTYFQNEAQLEKSRLLSDRFSAERPKGSFSTLEIQRTEQGDSAMYLCASSLDPRGLGNTEAFFGQGTRLTVV.

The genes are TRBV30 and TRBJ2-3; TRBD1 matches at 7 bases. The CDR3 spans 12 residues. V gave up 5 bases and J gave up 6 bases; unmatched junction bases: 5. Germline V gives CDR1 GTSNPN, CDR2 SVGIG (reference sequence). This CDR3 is CAWETGEDTQYF. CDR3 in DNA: TGTGCCTGGGAAACAGGGGAGGATACGCAGTATTTT. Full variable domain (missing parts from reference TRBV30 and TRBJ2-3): SQTIHQWPATLVQPVGSPLSLECTVEGTSNPNLYWYRQAAGRGLQLLFYSVGIGQISSEVPQNLSASRPQDRQFILSSKKLLLSDSGFYLCAWETGEDTQYFGPGTRLTVL.

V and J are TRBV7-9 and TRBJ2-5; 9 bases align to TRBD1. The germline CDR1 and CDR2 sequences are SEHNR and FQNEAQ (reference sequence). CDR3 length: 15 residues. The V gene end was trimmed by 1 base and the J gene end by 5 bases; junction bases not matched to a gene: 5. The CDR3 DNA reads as TGTGCCAGCAGCTTAGGTGGGACAGGGAAGGAGACCCAGTACTTC. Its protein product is CASSLGGTGKETQYF. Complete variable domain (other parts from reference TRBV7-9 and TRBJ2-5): DTGVSQNPRHKITKRGQNVTFRCDPISEHNRLYWYRQTLGQGPEFLTYFQNEAQLEKSRLLSDRFSAERPKGSFSTLEIQRTEQGDSAMYLCASSLGGTGKETQYFGPGTRLLVL.

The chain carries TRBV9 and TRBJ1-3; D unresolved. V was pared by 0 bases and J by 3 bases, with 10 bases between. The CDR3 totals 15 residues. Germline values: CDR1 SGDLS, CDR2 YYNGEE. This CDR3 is CASSVGPDIGNTIYF. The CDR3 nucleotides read TGTGCCAGCAGCGTAGGACCAGACATTGGAAACACCATATATTTT.

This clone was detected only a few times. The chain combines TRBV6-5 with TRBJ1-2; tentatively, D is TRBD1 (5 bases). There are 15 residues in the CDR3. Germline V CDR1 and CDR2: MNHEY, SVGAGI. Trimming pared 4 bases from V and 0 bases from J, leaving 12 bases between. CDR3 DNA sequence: TGTGCCAGCAGTTCCCCCACAGGAACTAACTATGGCTACACCTTC. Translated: CASSSPTGTNYGYTF.

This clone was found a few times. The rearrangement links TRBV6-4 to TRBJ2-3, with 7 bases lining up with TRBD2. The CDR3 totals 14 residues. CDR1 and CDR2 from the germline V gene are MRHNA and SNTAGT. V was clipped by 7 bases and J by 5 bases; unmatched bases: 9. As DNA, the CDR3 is TGTGCCAGCAAGGCCGCGGGGGAGGGAGATACGCAGTATTTT. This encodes CASKAAGEGDTQYF.

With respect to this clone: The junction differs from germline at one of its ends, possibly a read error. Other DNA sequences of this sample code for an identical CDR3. The CDR3 loop reads CASSLRGTGEGYTF. CDR3 nucleotide sequence: TGCGCCAGCAGCTTGCGGGGGACAGGGGAAGGCTACACTTTC. This chain connects TRBV5-1 to TRBJ1-2; TRBD1 agrees at 10 bases. Germline CDR1 is SGHRS and CDR2 is YFSETQ. CDR3 size: 14 residues.

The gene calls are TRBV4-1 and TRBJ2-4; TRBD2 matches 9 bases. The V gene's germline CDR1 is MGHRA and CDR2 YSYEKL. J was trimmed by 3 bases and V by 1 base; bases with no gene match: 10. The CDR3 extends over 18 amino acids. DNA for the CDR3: TGCGCCAGCAGCCAAGCAGGGCTAGCGGGGAAGGACAAAAACATTCAGTACTTC. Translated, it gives CASSQAGLAGKDKNIQYF.

The CDR3 reads CASIPGGRTEAFF. Written as DNA, the CDR3 is TGTGCCAGCATCCCCGGGGGGCGGACTGAAGCTTTCTTT. V usage is TRBV25-1 and J usage is TRBJ1-1, with D tentatively TRBD1 (6 bases). CDR3 length equals 13 residues. Germline CDR1 MGHDK, CDR2 SYGVNS. V was trimmed by 7 bases and J by 5 bases, leaving 14 bases between them.

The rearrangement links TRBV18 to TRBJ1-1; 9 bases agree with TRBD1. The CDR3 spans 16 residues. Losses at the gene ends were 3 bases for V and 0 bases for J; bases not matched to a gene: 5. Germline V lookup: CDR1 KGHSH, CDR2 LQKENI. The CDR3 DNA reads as TGTGCCAGCTCACCTCCCGGGACAGGGCTGAACACTGAAGCTTTCTTT. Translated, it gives CASSPPGTGLNTEAFF.

The CDR3 DNA reads as TGTGCCACTCTTAGGGGGAATGAGCAGTTCTTC. Amino acids: CATLRGNEQFF. This chain connects TRBV6-5 to TRBJ2-1, with D perhaps matching TRBD1 (6 bases). The V end was cut by 10 bases, the J end by 7 bases, with 11 bases between. This CDR3 comprises 11 residues. Germline loops: CDR1 MNHEY, CDR2 SVGAGI.

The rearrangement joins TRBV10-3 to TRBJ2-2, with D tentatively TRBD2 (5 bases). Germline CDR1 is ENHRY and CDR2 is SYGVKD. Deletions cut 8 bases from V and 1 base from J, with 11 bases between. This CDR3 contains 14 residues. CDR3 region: CAIEGELNTGELFF. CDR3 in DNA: TGTGCCATCGAGGGAGAACTGAACACCGGGGAGCTGTTTTTT.

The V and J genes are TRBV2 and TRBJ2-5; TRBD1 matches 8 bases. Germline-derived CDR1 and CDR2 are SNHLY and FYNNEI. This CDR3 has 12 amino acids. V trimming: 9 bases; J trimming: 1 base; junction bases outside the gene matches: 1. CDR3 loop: CASGQGQETQYF. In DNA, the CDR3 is TGTGCCAGTGGACAGGGCCAAGAGACCCAGTACTTC.

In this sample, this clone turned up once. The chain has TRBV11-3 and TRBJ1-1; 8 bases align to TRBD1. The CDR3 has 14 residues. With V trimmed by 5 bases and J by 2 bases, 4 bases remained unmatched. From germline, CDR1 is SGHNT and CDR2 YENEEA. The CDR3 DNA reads TGTGCCAGCAGCCCGGGGACAGGCAACACTGAAGCTTTCTTT. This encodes CASSPGTGNTEAFF. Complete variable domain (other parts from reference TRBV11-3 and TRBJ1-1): EAGVVQSPRYKIIEKKQPVAFWCNPISGHNTLYWYLQNLGQGPELLIRYENEEAVDDSQLPKDRFSAERLKGVDSTLKIQPAELGDSAVYLCASSPGTGNTEAFFGQGTRLTVV.

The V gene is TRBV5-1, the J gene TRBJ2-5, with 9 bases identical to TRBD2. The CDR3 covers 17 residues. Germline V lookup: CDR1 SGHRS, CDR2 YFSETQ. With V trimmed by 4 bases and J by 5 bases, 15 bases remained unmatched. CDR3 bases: TGCGCCAGCAGCCCGGAGGGTTTGGTAGCGGGGGCCGAGACCCAGTACTTC. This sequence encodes CASSPEGLVAGAETQYF.

CDR3 nucleotides: TGTGCCAGCAGTGAAGGGTTAGATGAAAAACTGTTTTTT. Translation: CASSEGLDEKLFF. V and J are TRBV2 and TRBJ1-4, with unresolved D. V was pared by 1 base and J by 6 bases, with 6 bases between. This CDR3 has 13 amino acids. Per germline, CDR1 SNHLY and CDR2 FYNNEI.